The 9 T cell receptor beta chains below come from one sample, sequenced in a study of cytomegalovirus exposure and HLA in healthy donors. Use of 60 Vbeta and 13 Jbeta primers characterized the PCR. TCRdb's table, derived via immunoSEQ multiplex PCR, lists solely in-frame clones and lacks some. The sample consists of approximately 70,000 clones, about 73% of them appearing once. The sequenced sample consisted of PBMCs. The receptors were sampled from a woman in her forties or fifties in good health and CMV-seropositive.

The V call is TRBV10-3, the J call TRBJ1-2; TRBD1 matches at 9 bases. Looked up from germline, CDR1 is ENHRY and CDR2 is SYGVKD. The CDR3 is 18 amino acids. The V and J ends lost 5 bases and 4 bases, in that order; junction bases with no gene match: 17. CDR3 bases: TGTGCCATCAGTCTACGAGGGGGACAGGGTGTTTGGGGCTATGGCTACACCTTC. It is translated as CAISLRGGQGVWGYGYTF.

The chain links TRBV7-2 to TRBJ2-4; maybe TRBD1 (5 bases). V was cut by 4 bases and J by 8 bases, with 12 bases left in between. The CDR3 has 13 amino acids. Per the germline V gene, CDR1 is SGHTA and CDR2 is FQGNSA. CDR3 protein: CASSYRQGDIQYF. CDR3 DNA sequence: TGTGCCAGCAGCTATCGGCAGGGCGACATTCAGTACTTC.

The rearrangement uses TRBV9 and TRBJ2-2; 10 bases line up with TRBD2. The V gene end was trimmed by 0 bases and the J gene end by 7 bases; junction bases not matched to a gene: 6. Looked up from germline, CDR1 is SGDLS and CDR2 is YYNGEE. The length of the CDR3 is 16 residues. The CDR3 sequence: CASSVGAGGQGGELFF. The CDR3 nucleotides read TGTGCCAGCAGCGTAGGAGCGGGGGGGCAGGGCGGGGAGCTGTTTTTT.

The chain uses TRBV10-3 and TRBJ1-1; 7 positions match TRBD1. Germline CDR1 is ENHRY and CDR2 is SYGVKD. Trimming cost V 3 bases and J 5 bases; bases outside gene matches: 9. There are 15 residues in the CDR3. The CDR3 DNA reads as TGTGCCATCAGTGACTCTGACAGGGATGCGACTGAAGCTTTCTTT. This sequence encodes CAISDSDRDATEAFF.

The chain links TRBV4-3 to TRBJ1-3, with D tentatively TRBD1 (6 bases). V was trimmed by 0 bases and J by 1 base, leaving 16 bases between them. CDR1 is LGHNA and CDR2 is YSLEER in the germline V gene. CDR3 size: 18 residues. This CDR3 reads CASSQDRSDRRSGNTIYF. As DNA, the CDR3 is TGCGCCAGCAGCCAAGATCGTAGTGACAGGCGATCTGGAAACACCATATATTTT.

The gene calls are TRBV27 and TRBJ2-7; TRBD1 matches at 10 bases. Per the germline V gene, CDR1 is MNHEY and CDR2 is SMNVEV (reference sequence). The CDR3 is made up of 16 amino acids. Germline trimming cut 5 bases from V and 4 bases from J; bases unmatched to any gene: 11. CDR3 loop: CASSPSGTGAHYEQYF. The CDR3 DNA sequence: TGTGCCAGCAGTCCGTCCGGGACAGGGGCACATTACGAGCAGTACTTC.

This chain links TRBV5-4 with TRBJ1-1; 12 bases are a match to TRBD1. V lost 4 bases and J lost 3; bases outside the gene matches: 7. This CDR3 comprises 16 residues. Germline values: CDR1 SGHNT, CDR2 YYREEE (reference sequence). CDR3 loop: CASSVGTGGRYTEAFF. In nucleotides, the CDR3 is TGTGCCAGCAGCGTCGGGACAGGGGGCAGGTACACTGAAGCTTTCTTT.

This chain connects TRBV6-1 to TRBJ2-2; D is unresolved. Trimming shortened V by 4 bases and J by 7 bases, and 13 bases separated the two germline ends. CDR3 size: 14 residues. Germline V gene lookup returns CDR1 MNHNS and CDR2 SASEGT. CDR3 residues: CASSAQTLVGELFF. CDR3 DNA sequence: TGTGCCAGCAGTGCCCAAACCTTAGTCGGGGAGCTGTTTTTT.

The chain is built from TRBV28 and TRBJ1-2; D remains ambiguous. The germline V gene has CDR1 MDHEN and CDR2 SYDVKM. The V end was cut by 9 bases, the J end by 8 bases, with 31 bases between. The CDR3 covers 17 residues. The CDR3, as DNA: TGTGCCAGTAGCAGTTTCAAACGTACTAGGTCATACAGCGGCTACACCTTC. This sequence encodes CASSSFKRTRSYSGYTF.